The sequence of this T cell receptor (beta chain) was determined in a study of cytomegalovirus exposure and HLA in healthy donors. Study-level results: Most CMV-associated TCR beta chains were later found to appear HLA-restricted.

V was clipped by 8 bases and J by 1 base, with 16 bases between them. The V gene's germline CDR1 is MNHEY and CDR2 SVGAGI. CDR3 length: 15 residues. Comment on this clone: As yet, its antigen is unknown.

It was with 60 Vbeta and 13 Jbeta primers that the PCR ran. Original processing notes: A follow-up analysis tallied about 80 million unique TCR beta chains, roughly 11 million shared. Only in-frame clones appear in the TCRdb table, and some are missing; sequencing was by immunoSEQ multiplex PCR. D and trimming come from the DNA, and the V and J calls and clone size come from that table. The repertoire holds about 250,000 clones, with roughly 81% as singletons. The V and J genes are TRBV6-5 and TRBJ2-3, with a possible D match to TRBD2 (7 bases). The sequenced sample was PBMCs. The sequence came from a girl aged 2-10 years in good health and CMV-seronegative. The CDR3 sequence is CASRLGAGGTDTQYF. CDR3 nucleotides: TGTGCCAGCCGCTTGGGGGCGGGAGGCACAGATACGCAGTATTTT.